These T cell receptor beta chains were read from a single sample in a study of human T cells and chemical hapten exposure. TCRdb re-derived calls from the 5' RACE reads in MiXCR, one entry per CDR3 protein. Found here are around 80,000 distinct CDR3 sequences, about 16% of them singletons; the top ten hold approximately 6.2%. Receptors were obtained from a female donor in good health. CDR3s include the opening cysteine and the closing phenylalanine or tryptophan. Each record gives: J gene, clone size, D gene, V gene, CDR3 length, CDR3 protein. The D gene is left open where the match is weak. The listing skips clone size in some rows; elsewhere it reads once, few, many or a size class.

>TRBJ2-3|.|TRBD1|TRBV5-4|15
CASGFPGQFTDTQYF
>TRBJ2-1|few|TRBD1|TRBV5-1|15
CASSSGTGGNNEQFF
>TRBJ2-7|few|.|TRBV7-2|12
CASSLQGGEQYF
>TRBJ1-1|many|.|TRBV4-3|13
CASSQERGTEAFF
>TRBJ2-3|few|.|TRBV12-3/TRBV12-4|16
CASSFSGGGRPDTQYF
>TRBJ2-5|few|.|TRBV20-1|14
CSARDHRGSETQYF
>TRBJ1-2|few|TRBD1|TRBV20-1|16
CSAKGTGAAQSYGYTF
>TRBJ2-7|few|.|TRBV5-4|14
CASSLWLGPAEQYF
>TRBJ1-2|.|.|TRBV3-1|13
CASSQGNHYGYTF
>TRBJ1-2|.|.|TRBV25-1|12
CASSEGNYGYTF
>TRBJ2-1|few|.|TRBV5-6|14
CASSFLGQTRKQFF
>TRBJ2-1|.|.|TRBV4-3|12
CASSLSFGEQFF
>TRBJ2-5|many|TRBD2|TRBV28|13
CASRGLTQETQYF
>TRBJ2-7|.|TRBD1|TRBV29-1|13
CSVNRGRLDEQYF
>TRBJ2-7|few|.|TRBV2|13
CAIARDGYYEQYF
>TRBJ1-1|few|.|TRBV20-1|14
CSAHRESQGTEAFF
>TRBJ2-5|.|.|TRBV29-1|11
CSFRSSGTQYF
>TRBJ2-6|.|.|TRBV6-2/TRBV6-3|18
CASTPLPSTGSGANVLTF